One sample yielded the 27 T cell receptor beta chains listed below, sequenced in a study of neurological immune-mediated disorders. Each CDR3 protein is one row after TCRdb ran MiXCR on the 5' RACE reads. The table includes over 60,000 distinct CDR3 sequences, under 5% detected once. Sequencing was carried out using PBMCs. The receptors stem from a woman in her fifties or sixties with multiple sclerosis.

This clonotype showed up many times. The genes are TRBV7-2 and TRBJ1-2, with 7 bases lining up with TRBD1. Germline V gives CDR1 SGHTA, CDR2 FQGNSA. J was trimmed by 3 bases and V by 5 bases; bases with no gene match: 6. CDR3 size: 14 residues. The CDR3 DNA is TGTGCCAGCAGCGAGACAGGGTGGGACTATGGCTACACCTTC. Amino acid sequence: CASSETGWDYGYTF.

This clonotype appeared many times. V and J are TRBV11-2 and TRBJ2-3; TRBD2 aligns across 10 bases. Germline CDR1 reads SGHAT; CDR2 reads FQNNGV. Trimming took 5 bases from V and 2 from J; bases not matched to a gene: 4. CDR3 size: 15 residues. CDR3 in amino acids: CASSTSGGDTDTQYF. CDR3 coding DNA: TGTGCCAGCAGCACCAGCGGGGGGGACACAGATACGCAGTATTTT.

V is TRBV13 and J is TRBJ2-7; D gene ambiguous. The length of the CDR3 is 13 residues. V dropped 5 bases and J dropped 4 bases, with 12 bases sitting between them. Per the germline V gene, CDR1 is PRHDT and CDR2 is FYEKMQ (reference sequence). The CDR3: CASSQERVYEQYF. The CDR3 DNA reads as TGTGCCAGCAGCCAGGAAAGGGTATACGAGCAGTACTTC.

This clonotype was counted ten times or more. This rearrangement joins TRBV9 to TRBJ2-3; D might be TRBD2 (6 bases). Trimming shortened V by 5 bases and J by 2 bases, and 15 bases separated the two germline ends. The CDR3 extends over 15 amino acids. CDR1 is SGDLS and CDR2 is YYNGEE in the germline V gene. As DNA, the CDR3 is TGTGCCAGCAGTTCTAGCGCGACCCACACAGATACGCAGTATTTT. Protein: CASSSSATHTDTQYF.

This clonotype came up many times. V is TRBV6-5 and J is TRBJ2-2; D ambiguous. V was trimmed by 2 bases and J by 2 bases, leaving 12 bases between them. The germline V gene has CDR1 MNHEY and CDR2 SVGAGI. The CDR3 totals 16 residues. The CDR3 bases are TGTGCCAGCAGTTACGGCCGCCGCGTTAACACCGGGGAGCTGTTTTTT. Translating it yields CASSYGRRVNTGELFF.

This clonotype came up many times. The chain couples TRBV28 to TRBJ2-7, with 7 positions matching TRBD1. With 8 bases clipped from V and 0 bases from J, the junction kept 10 bases outside the gene matches. The CDR3 covers 15 residues. Germline lookup yields CDR1 MDHEN and CDR2 SYDVKM. The chain's CDR3 is CASVLSRDSSYEQYF. In nucleotides, the CDR3 is TGTGCCAGCGTATTATCCCGGGACAGCTCCTACGAGCAGTACTTC.

Many counts were recorded for this clonotype. The chain links TRBV14 to TRBJ2-4; 11 nucleotides match TRBD2. The length of the CDR3 is 17 residues. Germline CDR1 is SGHDN and CDR2 is FVKESK. Trimming at V came to 1 base and at J to 8 bases, leaving 10 bases not matched to a gene. The CDR3 bases are TGTGCCAGCAGCCAAGTCAAGCTAGCGGGGGGAATGGACATTCAGTACTTC. Translation gives CASSQVKLAGGMDIQYF.

The sample holds many counts of this clonotype. This chain uses TRBV14 with TRBJ1-1, with no clear D. The germline V and J ends were trimmed by 6 bases and 3 bases, with 11 bases remaining between them. The germline V gene has CDR1 SGHDN and CDR2 FVKESK. This CDR3 contains 13 residues. The CDR3 sequence is CASRLEADTEAFF. The CDR3 DNA sequence: TGTGCCAGCAGACTAGAGGCAGACACTGAAGCTTTCTTT.

The table lists this clonotype with many counts. This chain connects TRBV7-8 to TRBJ2-3, with 10 bases aligning to TRBD2. Losses at the gene ends were 5 bases for V and 4 bases for J; bases not matched to a gene: 9. The CDR3 spans 16 residues. Germline assignment: CDR1 SGHVS and CDR2 FQNEAQ. CDR3 DNA: TGTGCCAGCAGCCCAGCCAGCGGGGGGGCCGCAGATACGCAGTATTTT. It is translated as CASSPASGGAADTQYF.

This clonotype was detected ten times or more. This rearrangement joins TRBV3-1 to TRBJ2-7, with D perhaps being TRBD1 or TRBD2 (6 bases each). CDR3 length: 13 amino acids. V lost 5 bases and J lost 0, with 8 bases in between. Germline V gives CDR1 LGHDT, CDR2 YNNKEL (reference sequence). The CDR3 DNA reads TGTGCCAGCAGCAGGGGGGTCTCCTACGAGCAGTACGTC. It is translated as CASSRGVSYEQYV.

This clonotype appeared many times. The chain is built from TRBV5-1 and TRBJ2-3; D ambiguous. The CDR3 consists of 12 residues. From germline, CDR1 is SGHRS and CDR2 YFSETQ. V was clipped by 1 base and J by 5 bases, with 5 bases between them. The CDR3 coding sequence is TGCGCCAGCAGCTTGAATCAAGATACGCAGTATTTT. It codes for CASSLNQDTQYF.

This clonotype was found a few times. The chain joins TRBV6-2 or TRBV6-3 to TRBJ2-3; D assignment may be TRBD1 or TRBD2 (5 bases each). Trimming took off 10 bases at V and 4 bases at J, with 12 bases between the two ends. The CDR3 consists of 12 residues. CDR1 is MNHEY, CDR2 SVGEGT, per germline. The CDR3 DNA is TGTGCCATCAACCGGGGACCAGATACGCAGTATTTT. Protein sequence: CAINRGPDTQYF.

This clonotype has ten or more counts. The genes are TRBV5-1 and TRBJ2-3, with TRBD1 matching 8 bases. Germline V gene lookup returns CDR1 SGHRS and CDR2 YFSETQ. Germline trimming cut 2 bases from V and 4 bases from J; bases unmatched to any gene: 6. The CDR3 is 15 amino acids. The CDR3 loop reads CASSLGGTGPDTQYF. The CDR3 coding sequence is TGCGCCAGCAGCTTAGGCGGGACAGGTCCAGATACGCAGTATTTT.

Ten or more counts support this clonotype. The genes are TRBV5-1 and TRBJ2-2, with D maybe TRBD1 (6 bases). The CDR3 has 15 residues. Germline V gene sequence: CDR1 SGHRS, CDR2 YFSETQ. The V gene lost 0 bases and the J gene lost 0 bases, with 6 bases spanning the gap. This CDR3 reads CASSLDRANTGELFF. In nucleotides, the CDR3 is TGCGCCAGCAGCTTGGACAGGGCGAACACCGGGGAGCTGTTTTTT.

The sample holds a few counts of this clonotype. One junction end disagrees with the germline gene, perhaps due to a read error. The gene calls are TRBV6-5 and TRBJ1-5; TRBD1 agrees at 10 bases. The CDR3 is 15 residues long. The germline V gene encodes CDR1 MNHEY and CDR2 SVGAGI. This CDR3 reads CASSRGQGIGQPQNF. The CDR3 nucleotides are TGTGCCAGCAGTAGGGGACAGGGGATTGGCCAGCCCCAGAATTTT.

This clonotype came up a few times. V gene TRBV7-8 combines with J gene TRBJ2-1; possible D gene TRBD2, 6 bases. The CDR3 has 15 amino acids. V was trimmed by 3 bases and J by 0 bases, leaving 9 bases between them. Germline CDR1 SGHVS, CDR2 FQNEAQ. The CDR3 coding sequence is TGTGCCAGCAGCTTCCAGGGAGGCTCCTACAATGAGCAGTTCTTC. Residues: CASSFQGGSYNEQFF.

This clonotype was seen at least ten times. The J gene is TRBJ2-5, the V gene TRBV5-1; the match to TRBD2 covers 16 bases. The CDR3 consists of 16 residues. CDR1 and CDR2 (germline): SGHRS, YFSETQ. The V segment lost 3 bases and the J segment 4 bases; nucleotides outside the gene matches: 3. The CDR3 nucleotides are TGCGCCAGCAGCTCCGGGACTAGCGGGGGGGCAGAGACCCAGTACTTC. It yields the protein CASSSGTSGGAETQYF.

This clonotype was detected only a few times. J is TRBJ2-1 and V is TRBV5-1; D not certain. Germline CDR1 SGHRS, CDR2 YFSETQ. This CDR3 has 15 amino acids. V lost 1 base and J 6 bases, leaving 14 bases between the germline ends. The CDR3 DNA is TGCGCCAGCAGCTTGATCTCAGGAGCCGGCAATGAGCAGTTCTTC. It encodes CASSLISGAGNEQFF.

This clonotype was counted ten times or more. The chain employs TRBV20-1 and TRBJ1-1, with TRBD1 matching 7 bases. The length of the CDR3 is 13 residues. Germline V gives CDR1 DFQATT, CDR2 SNEGSKA (reference sequence). Germline trimming cut 6 bases from V and 2 bases from J; bases unmatched to any gene: 6. Here the CDR3 reads CSASRDSNTEAFF. The CDR3, as DNA: TGCAGTGCGTCGCGGGACAGCAACACTGAAGCTTTCTTT.

CDR3 in DNA: TGTGCCAGCAGCTCCTCGGGGCACGAGCAGTACTTC. Residues: CASSSSGHEQYF. V usage is TRBV5-6 and J usage is TRBJ2-7; D might be TRBD1 or TRBD2, each matching 5 bases. Trimming removed 3 bases from V and 5 bases from J, with 9 bases in between. The germline V gene encodes CDR1 SGHDT and CDR2 YYEEEE. CDR3 length: 12 residues.

This clonotype was found many times. The V gene is TRBV7-9, the J gene TRBJ2-1; D gene unclear. CDR1 and CDR2 (germline): SEHNR, FQNEAQ (reference sequence). This CDR3 contains 13 residues. With 3 bases removed from V and 7 bases from J, the gap between germline ends came to 10 bases. CDR3 sequence (DNA): TGTGCCAGCAGCTTCAGTGGCCGAAATGAGCAGTTCTTC. It yields the protein CASSFSGRNEQFF.

This clonotype was recorded at least ten times. The rearrangement links TRBV7-2 to TRBJ1-2; 8 bases agree with TRBD1. Germline values: CDR1 SGHTA, CDR2 FQGNSA. V was clipped by 2 bases and J by 7 bases; unmatched bases: 6. The CDR3 runs 14 residues. Here the CDR3 reads CASSLNRGFGGYTF. CDR3 bases: TGTGCCAGCAGCTTAAACAGGGGGTTTGGTGGCTACACCTTC.

This clonotype has at least ten counts. V gene TRBV20-1 combines with J gene TRBJ2-7; no definite D call. Germline CDR1 DFQATT, CDR2 SNEGSKA (reference sequence). V was trimmed by 6 bases and J by 0 bases, leaving 15 bases between them. This CDR3 has 14 amino acids. This chain's CDR3 is CSATTAASSYEQYV. CDR3 in DNA: TGCAGTGCCACCACTGCGGCAAGCTCCTACGAGCAGTACGTC.

At least ten counts were recorded for this clonotype. The CDR3 region is CASSLQDRETGELFF. The CDR3 DNA follows: TGCGCCAGCAGCCTCCAGGACAGGGAAACCGGGGAGCTGTTTTTT. The V call is TRBV4-3, the J call TRBJ2-2; 8 bases align to TRBD1. V lost 4 bases and J lost 5; bases outside the gene matches: 6. The CDR3 contains 15 residues. Looked up from germline, CDR1 is LGHNA and CDR2 is YSLEER.

Ten or more counts support this clonotype. The chain carries TRBV2 and TRBJ2-2, with D unresolved. Germline values: CDR1 SNHLY, CDR2 FYNNEI. This CDR3 contains 13 residues. V was cut by 7 bases and J by 6 bases, with 12 bases left in between. The CDR3 region is CASTIARPGELFF. The CDR3 bases are TGTGCCAGCACCATAGCCCGTCCCGGGGAGCTGTTTTTT.

As to this clonotype: The junction shows a germline mismatch at one end, possibly a read error. The chain links TRBV6-5 to TRBJ1-6; D is undetermined. The CDR3 length is 13 residues. Looked up from germline, CDR1 is MNHEY and CDR2 is SVGAGI. The CDR3 coding sequence is TGTGCCAGCAGTTCGGGGAGTGAATCACCCTTCAACTTT. Amino acids: CASSSGSESPFNF.

The sample holds many counts of this clonotype. The chain carries TRBV6-2 or TRBV6-3 and TRBJ1-1; no definite D call. The CDR3 runs 15 residues. Trimming cost V 7 bases and J 3 bases, with 18 bases left between them. In germline, CDR1 is MNHEY, CDR2 SVGEGT. The CDR3 region has the DNA TGTGCCAGCACTTCTACCTTAGCCAGCGACACTGAAGCTTTCTTT. Protein: CASTSTLASDTEAFF.